What follows describes a single T cell receptor (beta chain). Per germline, CDR1 SGHNT and CDR2 YYREEE (reference sequence). V lost 0 bases and J 3 bases, leaving 18 bases between the germline ends. CDR3 length equals 17 residues. The data derive from a study of control samples from healthy donors and cancer patients. Here immunoSEQ multiplex PCR was the method, and the copy in TCRdb shows in-frame clones only, minus some. Of around 170,000 clones listed, about 86% are singletons. Sequences were obtained from blood. This TCR was sampled from a woman in her twenties or thirties in good health. The V and J genes are TRBV5-4 and TRBJ1-1, with D perhaps matching TRBD1 (6 bases). The CDR3 nucleotides are TGTGCCAGCAGCTTGGCTCCCACAGGGTTGTCGGACACTGAAGCTTTCTTT. It yields the protein CASSLAPTGLSDTEAFF.